These 22 T cell receptor beta chains were all obtained from the same sample, sequenced in a study of ipilimumab plus nivolumab after autologous stem cell transplantation. Using immunoSEQ multiplex PCR, the repertoire was profiled, and TCRdb retains in-frame clones only, with some absent. The repertoire includes fewer than 25,000 clones, roughly 74% of them detected once, and roughly 25% sits in the top ten. Source: PBMCs, taken in a trial of ipilimumab plus nivolumab as post-transplant consolidation. The receptors originated from a male donor with diffuse large B-cell lymphoma.

The chain has TRBV15 and TRBJ2-7; D is uncertain. The CDR3 is made up of 11 amino acids. Germline values: CDR1 LNHNV, CDR2 YYDKDF (reference sequence). Trimming removed 5 bases from V and 3 bases from J, with 5 bases in between. CDR3 coding DNA: TGTGCCACCAGCGACCGCTACGAGCAGTACTTC. Protein product: CATSDRYEQYF.

The chain joins TRBV19 to TRBJ1-1; D gene uncertain. V dropped 3 bases and J dropped 4 bases, with 15 bases sitting between them. Germline values: CDR1 LNHDA, CDR2 SQIVND (reference sequence). The CDR3 runs to 15 residues. This CDR3 is CASSMLGGGITEAFF. In DNA, the CDR3 is TGTGCCAGTAGTATGTTGGGAGGTGGGATCACTGAAGCTTTCTTT.

The chain joins TRBV11-2 to TRBJ2-2, with TRBD2 matching 8 bases. This CDR3 has 15 residues. Germline loops: CDR1 SGHAT, CDR2 FQNNGV. V shed 5 bases and J 5 bases; nucleotides not matched to a gene: 7. The CDR3 loop is CASSHRVAGTGELFF. In nucleotides, the CDR3 is TGTGCCAGCAGCCACAGAGTAGCGGGAACCGGGGAGCTGTTTTTT.

This clone came up once. The genes are TRBV9 and TRBJ2-4, with 10 bases identical to TRBD2. Germline V CDR1 and CDR2: SGDLS, YYNGEE. There are 16 residues in the CDR3. The V gene end was trimmed by 4 bases and the J gene end by 7 bases; junction bases not matched to a gene: 11. The CDR3 region has the DNA TGTGCCAGCAGCAGAGAGGGTAGCGGGGGGAATAACATTCAGTACTTC. It codes for CASSREGSGGNNIQYF.

This clone was counted between two and nine times. This chain connects TRBV6-6 to TRBJ1-2; 7 nucleotides match TRBD1. Germline-derived CDR1 and CDR2 are MNHNY and SVGAGI (reference sequence). Unmatched junction bases numbered 8, after V lost 5 bases and J lost 5 bases. The CDR3 totals 14 residues. CDR3 loop: CASSDRAGSYGYTF. CDR3 nucleotides: TGTGCCAGCAGTGACAGGGCCGGGTCATATGGCTACACCTTC.

The chain couples TRBV29-1 to TRBJ2-5; 7 bases are shared with TRBD1. J was trimmed by 9 bases and V by 7 bases; bases with no gene match: 8. Germline V CDR1 and CDR2: SQVTM, ANQGSEA. The CDR3 loop spans 11 amino acids. This CDR3 reads CSGTGSAAQYF. The DNA of the CDR3 is TGCAGCGGGACAGGATCGGCCGCCCAGTACTTC.

The chain couples TRBV12-5 to TRBJ2-7; TRBD2 aligns across 10 bases. Germline CDR1 reads LGHNT; CDR2 reads FRNRAP. The CDR3 covers 17 residues. Trimming removed 2 bases from V and 4 bases from J; junction bases left unmatched: 11. The CDR3 loop is CASGLRFLAGGAYEQYF. The DNA for the CDR3 is TGTGCTAGTGGTTTGCGTTTCTTAGCGGGAGGTGCGTACGAGCAGTACTTC.

The CDR3 is CASSTSGKYNEQFF. The CDR3 DNA reads as TGTGCCAGCAGCACTAGCGGGAAGTACAATGAGCAGTTCTTC. The chain uses TRBV14 and TRBJ2-1; 10 positions agree with TRBD2. Germline loops: CDR1 SGHDN, CDR2 FVKESK. The CDR3 extends over 14 amino acids. Trimming cost V 5 bases and J 4 bases; bases outside gene matches: 2.

The V call is TRBV30, the J call TRBJ2-1; D is ambiguous. The CDR3 runs to 13 residues. The germline V gene has CDR1 GTSNPN and CDR2 SVGIG (reference sequence). The ends were cut back, 5 bases at V and 0 bases at J, with 8 bases in the middle. Here the CDR3 DNA reads TGTGCCTGGTGTCCCAGCTCCTACAATGAGCAGTTCTTC. This gives the protein CAWCPSSYNEQFF.

The rearrangement links TRBV29-1 to TRBJ2-7; D possibly corresponds to TRBD2 (6 bases). Trimming took off 4 bases at V and 0 bases at J, with 10 bases between the two ends. The germline V gene encodes CDR1 SQVTM and CDR2 ANQGSEA. This CDR3 contains 13 residues. Written as DNA, the CDR3 is TGCAGCGTTGCTAGCGCCAGCTCCTACGAGCAGTACTTC. It yields the protein CSVASASSYEQYF.

The rearrangement joins TRBV6-1 to TRBJ1-4; possible D gene TRBD1, 5 bases. Trimming left V 2 bases short and J 6 bases short, with 7 bases between. This CDR3 comprises 13 residues. CDR1 MNHNS and CDR2 SASEGT come from the germline V gene. CDR3 DNA: TGTGCCAGCAGTGAACTGGGGGATGAAAAACTGTTTTTT. Its translation: CASSELGDEKLFF.

The chain joins TRBV9 to TRBJ2-2; TRBD1 aligns across 7 bases. Germline CDR1 reads SGDLS; CDR2 reads YYNGEE. CDR3 length: 15 amino acids. V trimming: 0 bases; J trimming: 8 bases; junction bases outside the gene matches: 7. The CDR3 DNA is TGTGCCAGCAGCGTAGGACAGGGTCTTGGTGGGGAGCTGTTTTTT. As protein: CASSVGQGLGGELFF. Supplemented by reference TRBV9 and TRBJ2-2, the full variable domain reads DSGVTQTPKHLITATGQRVTLRCSPRSGDLSVYWYQQSLDQGLQFLIQYYNGEERAKGNILERFSAQQFPDLHSELNLSSLELGDSALYFCASSVGQGLGGELFFGEGSRLTVL.

The J gene is TRBJ2-7, the V gene TRBV7-6; 13 bases agree with TRBD2. This CDR3 is 14 amino acids long. The germline CDR1 and CDR2 sequences are SGHVS and FNYEAQ. The junction had 5 bases not matched to a gene; V was cut back by 6 bases and J by 6 bases. The CDR3 spells CASSDGTSGAEQYF. CDR3 in DNA: TGTGCCAGCAGTGACGGGACTAGCGGGGCCGAGCAGTACTTC. Variable domain in full (rest from reference TRBV7-6 and TRBJ2-7): GAGVSQSPRYKVTKRGQDVALRCDPISGHVSLYWYRQALGQGPEFLTYFNYEAQQDKSGLPNDRFSAERPEGSISTLTIQRTEQRDSAMYRCASSDGTSGAEQYFGPGTRLTVT.

The chain joins TRBV6-6 to TRBJ2-1; TRBD1 agrees at 10 bases. This CDR3 has 16 amino acids. The germline gives CDR1 MNHNY, CDR2 SVGAGI (reference sequence). Losses at the gene ends were 2 bases for V and 5 bases for J; bases not matched to a gene: 6. CDR3 nucleotide sequence: TGTGCCAGCAGTTACACTCCGGGACAGGGGAACAATGAGCAGTTCTTC. This sequence encodes CASSYTPGQGNNEQFF.

The CDR3: CASSRTGDGYTF. DNA for the CDR3: TGTGCCAGTAGCCGGACAGGGGATGGCTACACCTTC. J is TRBJ1-2 and V is TRBV19; 9 nucleotides align to TRBD1. With 6 bases clipped from V and 6 bases from J, the junction kept 2 bases outside the gene matches. The CDR3 length is 12 residues. Germline lookup yields CDR1 LNHDA and CDR2 SQIVND (reference sequence).

The CDR3 protein is CASSPTGWSSYNEQFF. The CDR3 DNA reads TGTGCCAGCTCCCCAACAGGTTGGAGCTCCTACAATGAGCAGTTCTTC. This chain uses TRBV18 with TRBJ2-1; the D gene is possibly TRBD1 (5 bases). V shed 6 bases and J shed 0 bases, with 15 bases lying between them. The CDR3 spans 16 residues. Germline V gene sequence: CDR1 KGHSH, CDR2 LQKENI.

This clone was counted only a few times. The J gene is TRBJ2-7, the V gene TRBV9; 14 bases map to TRBD2. CDR3 length equals 16 residues. Trimming at V came to 4 bases and at J to 6 bases, leaving 9 bases not matched to a gene. CDR1 is SGDLS, CDR2 YYNGEE, per germline. For the CDR3, the DNA is TGTGCCAGCAGCCCCCAGACTAGCGGGAGGGTTGGCGAGCAGTACTTC. This codes for CASSPQTSGRVGEQYF.

J is TRBJ1-1 and V is TRBV5-4; TRBD1 aligns across 8 bases. The germline gives CDR1 SGHNT, CDR2 YYREEE (reference sequence). The CDR3 has 19 residues. J gave up 5 bases and V 4 bases, and 22 bases lay outside the gene matches. In nucleotides, the CDR3 is TGTGCCAGCAGCCCTAGAAGCGACTGGGCAGGGGGCTTGGGGACTGAAGCTTTCTTT. Protein sequence: CASSPRSDWAGGLGTEAFF.

The rearrangement joins TRBV5-1 to TRBJ2-3, with 10 positions matching TRBD1. This CDR3 is 15 amino acids long. The V gene end was trimmed by 2 bases and the J gene end by 4 bases; junction bases not matched to a gene: 4. The germline V gene encodes CDR1 SGHRS and CDR2 YFSETQ. The CDR3, as DNA: TGCGCCAGCAGCTTCCGGGACAGGGGCTCAGATACGCAGTATTTT. This gives the protein CASSFRDRGSDTQYF.

V and J are TRBV5-1 and TRBJ2-1; no reliable D call. V was clipped by 4 bases and J by 6 bases, with 11 bases between them. Germline lookup yields CDR1 SGHRS and CDR2 YFSETQ. The CDR3 runs 13 residues. In DNA form, the CDR3 reads TGCGCCAGCAGCATGGACGGGTCCAATGAGCAGTTCTTC. This gives the protein CASSMDGSNEQFF.

The chain has TRBV5-1 and TRBJ2-2; tentatively, D is TRBD2 (5 bases). Germline assignment: CDR1 SGHRS and CDR2 YFSETQ. Trimming cost V 3 bases and J 3 bases, with 12 bases left between them. The CDR3 extends over 15 amino acids. The CDR3 DNA follows: TGCGCCAGCAGCTCGGGGAGTGCGGACACCGGGGAGCTGTTTTTT. Encoded protein: CASSSGSADTGELFF.

V and J are TRBV30 and TRBJ2-3; D remains unclear. Germline assignment: CDR1 GTSNPN and CDR2 SVGIG (reference sequence). Between the trimmed V and J ends, which lost 0 bases and 6 bases, there was a span of 10 bases. The CDR3 totals 13 residues. DNA of the CDR3: TGTGCCTGGAGTGTAAATCCATCTGATACGCAGTATTTT. It specifies CAWSVNPSDTQYF.